These 6 T cell receptor beta chains were all obtained from the same sample, sequenced in a study of T cell repertoires in cytomegalovirus infection. Using its own MiXCR run on the reads, TCRdb lists one record per CDR3 protein. The repertoire holds about 130,000 distinct CDR3 sequences, with 32% as singletons. No antigens are known for them. This sample comprised CD8+ T cells from cultured PBMCs, obtained from culture after CMV antigen stimulation. The receptors derive from a human donor in good health (CMV status not recorded). Some clones in this sample may be carry-over from other donors' samples.

This chain links TRBV11-2 with TRBJ1-1; perhaps TRBD1 as D (5 bases). V lost 1 base to trimming and J lost 7 bases, with 10 bases between them. Germline V CDR1 and CDR2: SGHAT, FQNNGV. The CDR3 spans 13 residues. In DNA form, the CDR3 reads TGTGCCAGCAGCTTAGTATCGGGGCTTGAAGCTTTCTTT. This sequence encodes CASSLVSGLEAFF.

Regarding this clonotype: The junction shows a germline mismatch at one end, possibly a read error. The rearrangement joins TRBV12-3 or TRBV12-4 to TRBJ1-1; D not resolved. This CDR3 comprises 12 residues. As DNA, the CDR3 is TGTACCAGCAGTAGAATGAACACTGAAGCTTTCTTT. As protein: CTSSRMNTEAFF.

The chain carries TRBV6-5 and TRBJ2-7; unclear D gene. This CDR3 is 14 amino acids long. V was shortened by 4 bases and J by 2 bases, with 12 bases between the two germline ends. Germline V gene data show CDR1 as MNHEY and CDR2 as SVGAGI. The CDR3 loop is CASSSLGSPYEQYF. CDR3 nucleotides: TGTGCCAGCAGTTCTCTTGGCAGCCCCTACGAGCAGTACTTC.

This clonotype was seen more than once but under ten times. This rearrangement joins TRBV20-1 to TRBJ1-1; 8 bases are shared with TRBD1. The V gene's germline CDR1 is DFQATT and CDR2 SNEGSKA (reference sequence). After removal of 5 bases from V and 4 bases from J, the junction contained 3 bases not matched to a gene. CDR3 length: 12 amino acids. The CDR3 here is CSAGQGGTEAFF. The CDR3 nucleotides read TGCAGTGCTGGACAGGGAGGCACTGAAGCTTTCTTT.

This sequence joins TRBV11-2 and TRBJ1-5, with D possibly matching TRBD1 (5 bases). The CDR3 is made up of 17 amino acids. The germline CDR1 and CDR2 sequences are SGHAT and FQNNGV. V was cut by 2 bases and J by 1 base, with 15 bases left in between. CDR3 nucleotide sequence: TGTGCCAGCAGCTTACTCGGGGGTCTGGGGAGCAATCAGCCCCAGCATTTT. It codes for CASSLLGGLGSNQPQHF.

The chain joins TRBV20-1 to TRBJ1-1; D unclear. The germline V and J ends were trimmed by 0 bases and 8 bases, with 19 bases remaining between them. This CDR3 is 15 amino acids long. CDR1 and CDR2 from the germline V gene are DFQATT and SNEGSKA (reference sequence). The CDR3 region has the DNA TGCAGTGCTAGAGAGGAATTGCAGGCGCCCGGGGAAGCTTTCTTT. The encoded protein is CSAREELQAPGEAFF.